This T cell receptor (beta chain) appears in the sequencing data of a study of CD8 T cells in Susac syndrome. Negative isolation yielded CD4+ and CD8+ T cells, and FACS enriched TEMRA cells. Only a few counts were recorded for this clonotype. Antigen unknown. Study-wide results and caveats: Total CD8+ and CD8+ TEMRA repertoires contained fewer than 20 and five Susac-specific public clones, respectively. Acknowledgment was made by the study that its TCR sequencing and HLA analysis involved a relatively small number of individuals.

It was with random hexamers that about 0.45 to 1 ug RNA was reverse transcribed. Amplification of TCR beta CDR3 spanned 54 Vbeta and 13 Jbeta via immunoSEQ multiplex PCR. TCRdb called the immunoSEQ multiplex PCR reads again in MiXCR, with one record for every CDR3 protein. In the table there are 75,000 to 95,000 distinct CDR3 sequences, roughly 94% of which are singletons. Germline V gives CDR1 MNHEY, CDR2 SVGAGI. V gave up 2 bases and J gave up 5 bases, with 12 bases separating them. The CDR3 extends over 14 amino acids. The sequence was obtained from a human donor with Susac syndrome. The sample comprised CD8+ T cells from PBMCs. The V gene is TRBV6-5, the J gene TRBJ2-5; weak D call: TRBD2 (5 bases). The CDR3, as DNA: TGTGCCAGCAGTTACGGAGGAGAAGATGAGACCCAGTACTTC. This sequence encodes CASSYGGEDETQYF.